This is a list of T cell receptor beta chains from one sample in a study of blood T cell repertoires in COVID-19. Only in-frame clones appear in the TCRdb table, and some are missing; sequencing was by immunoSEQ multiplex PCR. In the table there are 80,000 to 130,000 clones, approximately 91% of which are singletons. Sequenced input: peripheral blood. The origin of the receptors is a man in his 60s with acute or convalescent COVID-19. CDR3s include the opening cysteine and the closing phenylalanine or tryptophan. The order of the fields is J gene, D gene, clone size, V gene, CDR3 DNA, CDR3 protein. A D gene is named only where the DNA matches it firmly. The size field is filled for only some rows; it gives once, few, many or a size class.

>TRBJ1-1|.|.|TRBV30
TGTGCCTGGAGTGACGGGAACACTGAAGCTTTCTTT
CAWSDGNTEAFF
>TRBJ2-7|.|.|TRBV6-5
TGTGCCAGCCAAGAGGGCAGCTACGAGCAGTACTTC
CASQEGSYEQYF
>TRBJ2-7|TRBD2|once|TRBV9
TGTGCCAGCAGCGTAGTCGCGGGAGGGGGGAACGAGCAGTACTTC
CASSVVAGGGNEQYF
>TRBJ1-5|.|few|TRBV12-3/TRBV12-4
TGTGCCAGCAAGATGTCAGGGCAGCCCCAGCATTTT
CASKMSGQPQHF
>TRBJ1-2|TRBD1|.|TRBV28
TGTGCCAGCAGTCTCCCGGGCAGGGGGACCTCTAACTATGGCTACACCTTC
CASSLPGRGTSNYGYTF
>TRBJ2-1|.|.|TRBV29-1
TGCAGCGTTGCCCCAGCCAGAGGAGGGAGTGATGAGCAGTTCTTC
CSVAPARGGSDEQFF
>TRBJ2-1|TRBD2|few|TRBV10-1
TGCGCCAGCAGTGAAGTGGCGGGAGAAAACTACAATGAGCAGTTCTTC
CASSEVAGENYNEQFF
>TRBJ1-1|.|.|TRBV6-4
TGTGCCAGCAGTGTATATGCTGGAGTGCCGAACACTGAAGCTTTCTTT
CASSVYAGVPNTEAFF
>TRBJ1-5|TRBD1|.|TRBV28
TGTGCCAGCAGGTCGGGACAGGGCATTCAGCCCCAGCATTTT
CASRSGQGIQPQHF
>TRBJ1-5|.|.|TRBV2
TGTGCCAGCAGCGTTAGCAATCAGCCCCAGCATTTT
CASSVSNQPQHF
>TRBJ1-2|.|few|TRBV5-1
TGCGCCAGCAGCTTGGATCCGGGGGGGACGAACTATGGCTACACCTTC
CASSLDPGGTNYGYTF
>TRBJ2-3|.|few|TRBV12-2
TGTGCAAGTCGCCTAAATCTCTTCCGGGGACTAGCGGGGACAGATACGCAGTATTTT
CASRLNLFRGLAGTDTQYF
>TRBJ2-1|TRBD2|.|TRBV2
TGTGCCAGCAGTTTGACGCCTAGCGGGAGTGGGAACAATGAGCAGTTCTTC
CASSLTPSGSGNNEQFF
>TRBJ1-1|.|.|TRBV6-5
TGTGCCAGCAAACATCAGTTGGCCATGAACACTGAAGCTTTCTTT
CASKHQLAMNTEAFF
>TRBJ1-2|TRBD1|.|TRBV2
TGTGCCAGCAGTCTTTTAGACAGGGGAGGTGGCTACACCTTC
CASSLLDRGGGYTF
>TRBJ2-1|TRBD2|few|TRBV2
TGTGCCAGCAGTCCTAGCGGGAGCTCCTACAATGAGCAGTTCTTC
CASSPSGSSYNEQFF
>TRBJ1-2|.|.|TRBV7-3
TGTGCCAGCAGCTTCAAGAGGCCAGGGTACTATGGCTACACCTTC
CASSFKRPGYYGYTF
>TRBJ2-2|TRBD1|.|TRBV5-1
TGCGCCAGCAGGACTACCGGGGCAGGGGGCTCCCAATCGAACACCGGGGAGCTGTTTTTT
CASRTTGAGGSQSNTGELFF
>TRBJ1-2|.|.|TRBV6-5
TGTGCCAGCGTGGTAGGGGAGGAGGTCTATGGCTACACCTTC
CASVVGEEVYGYTF
>TRBJ1-3|.|.|TRBV11-3
TGTGCCAGCAGCTTAATTAAGATCCTTCTGGTAGTCTCTGGAAACACCATATATTTT
CASSLIKILLVVSGNTIYF
>TRBJ1-6|.|.|TRBV7-9
TGTGCCAGCAGCTCCCCGGGGGGTTCACCCCTCCACTTT
CASSSPGGSPLHF
>TRBJ1-5|.|.|TRBV30
TGTGCCTGGAACGCAGGTTTTGGGAGCAATCAGCCCCAGCATTTT
CAWNAGFGSNQPQHF
>TRBJ2-3|.|.|TRBV29-1
TGCAGCGTTGAAGATAACAGGAGAAGCACAGATACGCAGTATTTT
CSVEDNRRSTDTQYF
>TRBJ1-3|.|.|TRBV11-2
TGTGCCAGCAGCTTAGGGGTAGCCTCTGGAAACACCATATATTTT
CASSLGVASGNTIYF
>TRBJ1-2|TRBD1|.|TRBV5-1
TGCGCCAGCAGCTTGGGACAGGGGTTAGTCTACACCTTC
CASSLGQGLVYTF
>TRBJ2-5|TRBD2|.|TRBV5-1
TGCGCCAGCAGCTTGCGATTCTTTCACGTATTACGGCGGGAGGACGAGACCCAGTACTTC
CASSLRFFHVLRREDETQYF
>TRBJ1-2|TRBD1|once|TRBV3-1/TRBV3-2
TGTGCCAGCAGCCAAGCGACAGGGGTCTGGACGCGCTACACCTTC
CASSQATGVWTRYTF
>TRBJ1-5|TRBD1|.|TRBV28
TGTGCCAGCATCAGGGACAGGGCATACAATCAGCCCCAGCATTTT
CASIRDRAYNQPQHF
>TRBJ2-1|TRBD2|.|TRBV15
TGTGCCACCAGCAAGGCTCTAGCGGGGGACAATGAGCAGTTCTTC
CATSKALAGDNEQFF
>TRBJ1-4|.|once|TRBV10-3
TGTGCTTCGGGAACCTTGACTAATGAAAAACTGTTTTTT
CASGTLTNEKLFF
>TRBJ2-3|TRBD2|.|TRBV7-2
TGTGCCAGCAGCCCTCCCCCCGGGGGGGGCCAGACAGATACGCAGTATTTT
CASSPPPGGGQTDTQYF
>TRBJ1-2|TRBD1|.|TRBV20-1
TGCAGTGCTAGTGGACAGGGTTCTGGCTACACCTTC
CSASGQGSGYTF
>TRBJ1-1|.|few|TRBV6-6
TGTGCCAGCAGCCGCGGGGTGAGCACTGAAGCTTTCTTT
CASSRGVSTEAFF
>TRBJ1-4|.|.|TRBV30
TGTGCCTGGAGTGTGGGCGCAGGATTTGAAAAACTGTTTTTT
CAWSVGAGFEKLFF
>TRBJ2-3|TRBD2|.|TRBV9
TGTGCCAGCAGCTTATCCGGGACTAGCGGGAGATTTGTGACAGATACGCAGTATTTT
CASSLSGTSGRFVTDTQYF
>TRBJ1-6|TRBD1|once|TRBV19
TGTGCCACCTCCACAGGGGGTAATTCACCCCTCCACTTT
CATSTGGNSPLHF
>TRBJ2-7|TRBD2|.|TRBV10-1
TGCGCCAGCAGTGATGGGACTAGCGGGAGCGGGCCCTACGAGCAGTACTTC
CASSDGTSGSGPYEQYF
>TRBJ1-1|.|.|TRBV5-1
TGCGCCAGCAGCTTCGGGAACACTGAAGCTTTCTTT
CASSFGNTEAFF
>TRBJ1-5|TRBD1|.|TRBV7-2
TGTGCCAGCAGCCCTAGATTGACAGGGGAGTATAGCAATCAGCCCCAGCATTTT
CASSPRLTGEYSNQPQHF
>TRBJ1-2|TRBD1|.|TRBV6-5
TGTGCCAGCAGTCTACGGACAGGGGGACATAACACCTTC
CASSLRTGGHNTF